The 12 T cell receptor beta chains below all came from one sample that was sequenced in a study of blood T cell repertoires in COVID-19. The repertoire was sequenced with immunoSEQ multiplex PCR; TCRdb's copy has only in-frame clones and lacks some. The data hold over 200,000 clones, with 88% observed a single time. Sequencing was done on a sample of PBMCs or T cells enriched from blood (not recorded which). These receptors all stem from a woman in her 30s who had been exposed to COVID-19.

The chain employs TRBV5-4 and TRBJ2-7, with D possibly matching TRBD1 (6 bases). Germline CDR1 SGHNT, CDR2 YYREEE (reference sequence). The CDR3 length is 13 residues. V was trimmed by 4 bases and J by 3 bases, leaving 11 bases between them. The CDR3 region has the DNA TGTGCCAGCAGCGAGGGGACAAACTACGAGCAGTACTTC. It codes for CASSEGTNYEQYF.

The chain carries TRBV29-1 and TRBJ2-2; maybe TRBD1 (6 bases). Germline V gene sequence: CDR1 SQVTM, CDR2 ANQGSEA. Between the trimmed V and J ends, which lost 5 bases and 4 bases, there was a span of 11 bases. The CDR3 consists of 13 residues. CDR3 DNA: TGCAGCGTTCACAGGGAGTCCACCGGGGAGCTGTTTTTT. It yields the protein CSVHRESTGELFF.

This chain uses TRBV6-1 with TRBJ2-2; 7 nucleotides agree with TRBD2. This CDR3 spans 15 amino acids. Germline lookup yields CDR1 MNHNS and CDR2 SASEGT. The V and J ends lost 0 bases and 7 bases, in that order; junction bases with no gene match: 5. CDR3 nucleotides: TGTGCCAGCAGTGAAGCTGGACTAGTGCTCGGGGAGCTGTTTTTT. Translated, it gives CASSEAGLVLGELFF.

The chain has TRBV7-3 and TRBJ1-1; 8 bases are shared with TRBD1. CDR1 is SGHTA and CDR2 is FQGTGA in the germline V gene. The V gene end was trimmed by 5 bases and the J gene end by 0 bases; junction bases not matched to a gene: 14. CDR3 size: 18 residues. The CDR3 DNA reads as TGTGCCAGCAGCCCGGCCGGGACAGGCTTCAACATGAACACTGAAGCTTTCTTT. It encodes CASSPAGTGFNMNTEAFF.

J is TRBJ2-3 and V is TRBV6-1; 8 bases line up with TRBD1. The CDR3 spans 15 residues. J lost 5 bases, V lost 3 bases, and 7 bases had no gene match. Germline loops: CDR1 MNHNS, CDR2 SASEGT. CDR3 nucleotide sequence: TGTGCCAGCAGTGATGGGCAGGGGGCCGTAGATACGCAGTATTTT. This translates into CASSDGQGAVDTQYF.

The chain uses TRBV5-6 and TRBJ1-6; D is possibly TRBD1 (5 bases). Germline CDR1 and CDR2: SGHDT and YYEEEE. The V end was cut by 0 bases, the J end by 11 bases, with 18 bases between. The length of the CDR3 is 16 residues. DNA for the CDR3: TGTGCCAGCAGCTTGGCGGGGGTGGGTCTCCATCCACCCCTCCACTTT. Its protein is CASSLAGVGLHPPLHF.

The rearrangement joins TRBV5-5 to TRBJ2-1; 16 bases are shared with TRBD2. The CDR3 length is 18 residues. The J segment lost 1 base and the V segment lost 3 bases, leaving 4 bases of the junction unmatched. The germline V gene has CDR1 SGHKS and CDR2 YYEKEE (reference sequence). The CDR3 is CASSSGLAGGPSYNEQFF. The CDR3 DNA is TGTGCCAGCAGCTCGGGACTAGCGGGAGGGCCGTCCTACAATGAGCAGTTCTTC.

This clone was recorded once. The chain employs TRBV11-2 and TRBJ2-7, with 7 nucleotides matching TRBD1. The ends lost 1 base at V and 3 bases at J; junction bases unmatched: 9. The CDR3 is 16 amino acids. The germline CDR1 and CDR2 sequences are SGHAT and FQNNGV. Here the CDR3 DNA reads TGTGCCAGCAGCTTAGCTGCTTCCGGGACAGTCTACGAGCAGTACTTC. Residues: CASSLAASGTVYEQYF.

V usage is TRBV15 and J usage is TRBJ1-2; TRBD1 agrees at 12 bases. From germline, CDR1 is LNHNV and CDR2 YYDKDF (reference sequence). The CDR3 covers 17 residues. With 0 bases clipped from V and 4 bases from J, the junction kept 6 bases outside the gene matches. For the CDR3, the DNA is TGTGCCACCAGCAGAGATGGGCCGGGACAGGGGGCCTATGGCTACACCTTC. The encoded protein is CATSRDGPGQGAYGYTF.

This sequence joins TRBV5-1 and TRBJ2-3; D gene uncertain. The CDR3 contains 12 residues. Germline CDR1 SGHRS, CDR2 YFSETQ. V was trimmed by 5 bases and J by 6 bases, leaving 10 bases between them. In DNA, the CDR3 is TGCGCCAGCAGTTTAGCCGTCGATACGCAGTATTTT. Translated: CASSLAVDTQYF.

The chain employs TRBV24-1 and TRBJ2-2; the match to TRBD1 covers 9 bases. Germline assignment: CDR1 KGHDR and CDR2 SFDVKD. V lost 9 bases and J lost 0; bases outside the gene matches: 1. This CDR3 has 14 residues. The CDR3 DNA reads TGTGCCACCCGGGACAGGGCGAACACCGGGGAGCTGTTTTTT. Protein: CATRDRANTGELFF.

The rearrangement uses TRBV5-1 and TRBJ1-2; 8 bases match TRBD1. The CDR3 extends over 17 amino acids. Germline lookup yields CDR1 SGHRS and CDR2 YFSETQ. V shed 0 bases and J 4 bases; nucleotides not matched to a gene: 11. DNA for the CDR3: TGCGCCAGCAGCTTGGCCGGGACAGGTAGTTTGGGCTATGGCTACACCTTC. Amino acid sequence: CASSLAGTGSLGYGYTF.